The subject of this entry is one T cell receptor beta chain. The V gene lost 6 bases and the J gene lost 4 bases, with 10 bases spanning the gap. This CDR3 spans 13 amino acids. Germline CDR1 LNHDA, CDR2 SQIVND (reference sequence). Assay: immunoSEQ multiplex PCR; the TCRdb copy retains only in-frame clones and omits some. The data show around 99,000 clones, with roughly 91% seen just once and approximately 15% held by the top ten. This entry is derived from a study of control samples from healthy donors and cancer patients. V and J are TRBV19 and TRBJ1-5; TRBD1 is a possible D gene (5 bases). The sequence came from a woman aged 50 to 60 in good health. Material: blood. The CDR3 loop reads CASRDTLNQPQHF. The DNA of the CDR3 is TGTGCCAGTAGGGACACCTTGAATCAGCCCCAGCATTTT.